Listed below are T cell receptor beta chains from one sample, sequenced in a study of T cell repertoires in ileal Crohn's disease. Produced via immunoSEQ multiplex PCR; TCRdb's table is partial and in-frame only. The top ten hold about 2% of the sample, which has tens of thousands of clones, approximately 91% seen once. The sample consisted of ileal tissue. These receptors were taken from an adult with Crohn's disease. Both conserved end residues are part of each CDR3. The D gene is left open where the match is weak. A clone size is listed for some rows: how often the clone was seen (once, few, many), or a class if it is expanded.

D: NA; J: TRBJ1-6; size: NA; V: TRBV6-5; DNA: TGTGCCAGCAGGGATAGGAGGGATTCACCCCTCCACTTT; CDR3: CASRDRRDSPLHF
D: TRBD1; J: TRBJ1-3; size: few; V: TRBV19; DNA: TGTGCCAGTACGCTCGGACAGGGTGGTGGAAACACCATATATTTT; CDR3: CASTLGQGGGNTIYF
D: TRBD2; J: TRBJ2-5; size: NA; V: TRBV4-2; DNA: TGTGCCAGCAGCCAAGAGTCGGGAGGGCCGGAGACCCAGTACTTC; CDR3: CASSQESGGPETQYF
D: NA; J: TRBJ2-2; size: NA; V: TRBV29-1; DNA: TGCAGCGTTGTAATGGCCCCGAACACCGGGGAGCTGTTTTTT; CDR3: CSVVMAPNTGELFF
D: NA; J: TRBJ1-4; size: NA; V: TRBV25-1; DNA: TGTGCCAGCAGTGAGACAGGATTAAGGGAAAAACTGTTTTTT; CDR3: CASSETGLREKLFF
D: NA; J: TRBJ2-7; size: NA; V: TRBV27; DNA: TGTGCCAGCAGTTTATTAGGGGGAGACTACGAGCAGTACTTC; CDR3: CASSLLGGDYEQYF
D: NA; J: TRBJ1-2; size: NA; V: TRBV7-2; DNA: TGTGCCAGCAGCTTAGACAGAACATTCTATGGCTACACCTTC; CDR3: CASSLDRTFYGYTF
D: TRBD1; J: TRBJ2-5; size: NA; V: TRBV11-3; DNA: TGTGCCAGCAGCCCCCTGGGGACAGGGGATTTGAAGACCCAGTACTTC; CDR3: CASSPLGTGDLKTQYF
D: TRBD1; J: TRBJ1-1; size: NA; V: TRBV5-5; DNA: TGTGCCAGCAGCCTGACAGGGTTCGAAGCTTTCTTT; CDR3: CASSLTGFEAFF
D: TRBD1; J: TRBJ2-2; size: NA; V: TRBV28; DNA: TGTGCCAGCAGTTTACGGGGGACAGGGTGGAGCGGGGAGCTGTTTTTT; CDR3: CASSLRGTGWSGELFF
D: NA; J: TRBJ2-2; size: NA; V: TRBV9; DNA: TGTGCCAGCACGCGTGCGGGGCTCGCGAACACCGGGGAGCTGTTTTTT; CDR3: CASTRAGLANTGELFF
D: NA; J: TRBJ1-2; size: once; V: TRBV7-9; DNA: TGTGCCAGCAGCTTAGGGGACTCTACACCGAACTATGGCTACACCTTC; CDR3: CASSLGDSTPNYGYTF
D: TRBD2; J: TRBJ2-3; size: few; V: TRBV11-2; DNA: TGTGCCAGCAGCTTAACTAGCGGGAGCCGTGGGACTAGCACAGATACGCAGTATTTT; CDR3: CASSLTSGSRGTSTDTQYF
D: NA; J: TRBJ2-3; size: NA; V: TRBV10-2; DNA: TGCGCCAGCAGAGGACAGTTAACAGATACGCAGTATTTT; CDR3: CASRGQLTDTQYF
D: NA; J: TRBJ1-1; size: NA; V: TRBV5-5; DNA: TGTGCCAGCAGCGGGCAGGTGGTGGTTACTGAAGCTTTCTTT; CDR3: CASSGQVVVTEAFF
D: NA; J: TRBJ2-4; size: NA; V: TRBV14; DNA: TGTGCCAGCAGCCAGAGGGTGGGAGTTGACATTCAGTACTTC; CDR3: CASSQRVGVDIQYF
D: NA; J: TRBJ1-6; size: once; V: TRBV30; DNA: TGTGCCTGGAGTCCAGGGCCTAATTCACCCCTCCACTTT; CDR3: CAWSPGPNSPLHF
D: NA; J: TRBJ1-2; size: NA; V: TRBV28; DNA: TGTGCCAGCAGTCTACAGACAGGCGGCTACACCTTC; CDR3: CASSLQTGGYTF
D: TRBD1; J: TRBJ2-5; size: NA; V: TRBV7-2; DNA: TGTGCCAGCAGCCCTAAGATCGGGACAGGGTGGGAGACCCAGTACTTC; CDR3: CASSPKIGTGWETQYF
D: NA; J: TRBJ2-7; size: once; V: TRBV4-1; DNA: TGCGCCAGCAGCCATGATGGACTCCCACTATACGAGCAGTACTTC; CDR3: CASSHDGLPLYEQYF
D: NA; J: TRBJ2-7; size: NA; V: TRBV29-1; DNA: TGCAGCGTTGTTTCAGGGTCCTACGAGCAGTACTTC; CDR3: CSVVSGSYEQYF
D: NA; J: TRBJ2-2; size: once; V: TRBV29-1; DNA: TGCAGCGTTGAGGGGGGATTCATCGGGGAGCTGTTTTTT; CDR3: CSVEGGFIGELFF
D: NA; J: TRBJ1-3; size: NA; V: TRBV10-3; DNA: TGTGCCATCTTAATTAAGTCAGGAGGCTCTGGAAACACCATATATTTT; CDR3: CAILIKSGGSGNTIYF
D: NA; J: TRBJ1-2; size: NA; V: TRBV5-6; DNA: TGTGCCAGCAGCTGGGATACAGGCGATATACATGGCTACACCTTC; CDR3: CASSWDTGDIHGYTF
D: TRBD2; J: TRBJ2-5; size: NA; V: TRBV29-1; DNA: TGCAGCGTTGGCGGGGGGGGGACTGAGACCCAGTACTTC; CDR3: CSVGGGGTETQYF
D: NA; J: TRBJ1-5; size: NA; V: TRBV5-5; DNA: TGTGCCAGCAGCCCGCAGACTTATCAGCCCCAGCATTTT; CDR3: CASSPQTYQPQHF
D: NA; J: TRBJ2-2; size: NA; V: TRBV15; DNA: TGTGCCACCAGCAGATTCCCCAGACAGGCCAAGACGAACACCGGGGAGCTGTTTTTT; CDR3: CATSRFPRQAKTNTGELFF
D: TRBD1; J: TRBJ2-7; size: NA; V: TRBV28; DNA: TGTGCCAGCAGTCCCCTACAGGGGGCGACCCTCTTC; CDR3: CASSPLQGATLF
D: TRBD1; J: TRBJ1-1; size: NA; V: TRBV11-1; DNA: TGTGCCAGCAACCCCAGACAGGGTTCGGGCACTGAAGCTTTCTTT; CDR3: CASNPRQGSGTEAFF
D: NA; J: TRBJ1-1; size: NA; V: TRBV29-1; DNA: TGCAGCGGAGGACTGACGAACACTGAAGCTTTCTTT; CDR3: CSGGLTNTEAFF
D: NA; J: TRBJ1-1; size: NA; V: TRBV4-3; DNA: TGCGCCAGCAGCTTCGGGGGGAACACTGAAGCTTTCTTT; CDR3: CASSFGGNTEAFF
D: TRBD1; J: TRBJ1-1; size: NA; V: TRBV7-8; DNA: TGTGCCAGCAGCTTAAGAACGACAGGGGTTCTTGAAGCTTTCTTT; CDR3: CASSLRTTGVLEAFF
D: NA; J: TRBJ1-5; size: NA; V: TRBV19; DNA: TGTGCCAGTAGTTTCGGGACACGTCATCAGCCCCAGCATTTT; CDR3: CASSFGTRHQPQHF
D: NA; J: TRBJ2-3; size: NA; V: TRBV7-9; DNA: TGTGCCAGCAGCCGCCCTCGGGAAAAAGGCACAGATACGCAGTATTTT; CDR3: CASSRPREKGTDTQYF
D: TRBD1; J: TRBJ2-2; size: NA; V: TRBV5-1; DNA: TGCGCCAGCAGCCAACGACAGGGAAACACCGGGGAGCTGTTTTTT; CDR3: CASSQRQGNTGELFF
D: NA; J: TRBJ2-5; size: NA; V: TRBV9; DNA: TGTGCCAGCAGCCAAGAAAGGAACAGGGTGGGAGAGACCCAGTACTTC; CDR3: CASSQERNRVGETQYF
D: TRBD2; J: TRBJ2-1; size: NA; V: TRBV9; DNA: TGTGCCAGCAGCCCCGGGACTAGTCTGTATGAGCAGTTCTTC; CDR3: CASSPGTSLYEQFF
D: TRBD1; J: TRBJ2-2; size: NA; V: TRBV4-3; DNA: TGCGCCAGCAGCCACAACAGGGGGTTTAACACCGGGGAGCTGTTTTTT; CDR3: CASSHNRGFNTGELFF
D: NA; J: TRBJ2-4; size: NA; V: TRBV10-1; DNA: TGCGCCAGCAGTGCCATAAATCAGGGAACTCAGTACTTC; CDR3: CASSAINQGTQYF
D: NA; J: TRBJ2-2; size: NA; V: TRBV5-4; DNA: TGTGCCAGCACCAAAGGGGTCAGTTCGAACACCGGGGAGCTGTTTTTT; CDR3: CASTKGVSSNTGELFF
D: NA; J: TRBJ1-1; size: NA; V: TRBV30; DNA: TGTACCTGGAGCCCGGGTTTGGAGGTCGGTGAAGCTTTCTTT; CDR3: CTWSPGLEVGEAFF